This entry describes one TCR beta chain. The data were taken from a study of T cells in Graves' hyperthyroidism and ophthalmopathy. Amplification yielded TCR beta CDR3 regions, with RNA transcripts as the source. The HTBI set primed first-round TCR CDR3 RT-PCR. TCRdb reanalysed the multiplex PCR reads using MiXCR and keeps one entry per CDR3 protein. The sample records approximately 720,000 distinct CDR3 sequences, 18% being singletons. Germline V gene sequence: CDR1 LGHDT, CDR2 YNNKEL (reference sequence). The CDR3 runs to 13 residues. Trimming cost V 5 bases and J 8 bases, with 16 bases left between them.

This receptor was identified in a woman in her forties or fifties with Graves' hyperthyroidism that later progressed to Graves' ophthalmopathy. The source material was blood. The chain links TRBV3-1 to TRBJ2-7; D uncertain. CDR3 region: CASSLVDAYQQYF. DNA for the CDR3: TGTGCCAGCAGCTTAGTAGACGCTTACCAGCAGTACTTC.